This T cell receptor (beta chain) was captured by sequencing in a study of identical twins. This clonotype appeared a few times. What it binds is unknown. Healthy Caucasian donors formed the entire cohort. TCRdb used MiXCR to reprocess the 5' RACE reads, holding one entry per CDR3 protein. The sample lists 250,000 or so distinct CDR3 sequences; about 8.5% were seen once. Study results and limitations: Cord blood beta clonotypes present at high abundance carried fewer insertions; no such pattern appeared in memory repertoires. Researchers reported weaker excess twin sharing in beta out-of-frame sequences.

The same specimen was also included in a second study, on yellow fever vaccine responses in identical twins.

The sequencing input was CD8+ T cells sorted from blood. The source of this sequence is a woman between 18 and 30 years old in good health.

CDR3 coding DNA: TGTGCCAGCAGCGACGAGGACAGCGCCGACGGGGAAAACATTCAGTACTTC. The encoded protein is CASSDEDSADGENIQYF. The chain combines TRBV7-9 with TRBJ2-4, with D tentatively TRBD1 (6 bases). The V end lost 5 bases, the J end lost 5 bases, and 22 bases lay between the germline ends. Per the germline V gene, CDR1 is SEHNR and CDR2 is FQNEAQ (reference sequence). This CDR3 contains 17 residues. The complete variable domain, with remaining parts taken from reference TRBV7-9 and TRBJ2-4, reads DTGVSQNPRHKITKRGQNVTFRCDPISEHNRLYWYRQTLGQGPEFLTYFQNEAQLEKSRLLSDRFSAERPKGSFSTLEIQRTEQGDSAMYLCASSDEDSADGENIQYFGAGTRLSVL.